Sequencing of this TCR beta chain was carried out in a study of blood T cell repertoires in COVID-19. This clone occurred a few times. The germline V gene has CDR1 MNHEY and CDR2 SMNVEV (reference sequence). The V end lost 3 bases, the J end lost 5 bases, and 19 bases lay between the germline ends. The length of the CDR3 is 16 residues. Clones were read by immunoSEQ multiplex PCR, and TCRdb kept only the in-frame ones, dropping some. Here the sample spans approximately 160,000 clones, approximately 80% being singletons. This sequence originates from an elderly woman with acute or convalescent COVID-19. The sequencing sample was made of peripheral blood. This sequence joins TRBV27 and TRBJ1-1; D is unresolved. CDR3 DNA: TGTGCCAGCAGTTTTGTGGTATCCTTCGCCGGGACTGAAGCTTTCTTT. Residues: CASSFVVSFAGTEAFF.